This TCR beta chain was documented in a study of blood T cell repertoires in COVID-19. The table lists this clone with many counts. In the source study's methods: The authors estimated nucleated cell counts from reference gene primer amplification. The table came from immunoSEQ multiplex PCR; TCRdb's copy has only in-frame clones and leaves some out. The V and J calls and the clone size are those of that table, but D and trimming were determined from the DNA. The sample shows around 160,000 clones, around 75% of them seen only once. The CDR3 totals 17 residues. Germline loops: CDR1 SGHRS, CDR2 YFSETQ. With 4 bases clipped from V and 1 base from J, the junction kept 6 bases outside the gene matches.

This sequence joins TRBV5-1 and TRBJ1-4; 11 bases are a match to TRBD1. This TCR derives from an elderly woman with acute or convalescent COVID-19. Sequenced: peripheral blood. This CDR3 reads CASSPGQGALTNEKLFF. Here the CDR3 DNA reads TGCGCCAGCAGCCCCGGACAGGGGGCTCTAACTAATGAAAAACTGTTTTTT.